The entry below gives a single T cell receptor beta chain sequence along with its context. As yet, its antigen is unknown. This sample was taken from a study of Tregs in tolerant kidney transplant recipients. Study conclusions and caveats: Activated donor B cell expansion appeared to reveal the most relevant donor-specific TCRbeta repertoire.

Only in-frame clones appear in the TCRdb table, and some are missing; sequencing was by immunoSEQ multiplex PCR. The sample lists under 85,000 clones; less than 90% were seen once. Germline V lookup: CDR1 MNHNS, CDR2 SASEGT. The ends were cut back, 7 bases at V and 2 bases at J, with 9 bases in the middle. CDR3 length equals 13 residues. The clonotype originates from a human donor who received a combined kidney and bone marrow transplant. Sequenced here: CD4+ T cells from blood, sampled before the transplant. This chain joins TRBV6-1 and TRBJ2-4, with D possibly matching TRBD1 (6 bases). The CDR3 DNA is TGTGCCAGCATGAGGGGGTCCAAAAACATTCAGTACTTC. Protein: CASMRGSKNIQYF.